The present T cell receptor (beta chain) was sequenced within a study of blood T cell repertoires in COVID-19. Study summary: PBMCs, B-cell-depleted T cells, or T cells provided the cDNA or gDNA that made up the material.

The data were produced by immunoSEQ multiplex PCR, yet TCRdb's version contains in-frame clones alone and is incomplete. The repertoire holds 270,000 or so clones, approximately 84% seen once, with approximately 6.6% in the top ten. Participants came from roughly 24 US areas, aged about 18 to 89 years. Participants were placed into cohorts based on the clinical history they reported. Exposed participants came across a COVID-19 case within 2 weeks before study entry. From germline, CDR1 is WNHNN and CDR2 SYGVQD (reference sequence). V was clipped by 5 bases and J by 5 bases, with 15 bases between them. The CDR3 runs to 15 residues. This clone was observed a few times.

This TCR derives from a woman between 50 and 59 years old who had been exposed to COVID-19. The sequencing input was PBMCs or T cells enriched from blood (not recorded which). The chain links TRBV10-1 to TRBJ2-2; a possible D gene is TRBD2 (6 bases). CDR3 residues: CASSHGTQRTGELFF. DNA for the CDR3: TGCGCCAGCAGTCACGGGACTCAGAGGACCGGGGAGCTGTTTTTT.